This TCR beta chain was identified in a study of persistence of HIV-infected CD4 T cells. Findings of the study overall: Compared with CD3/CD28-stimulated cells, CMV- and Gag-responding cells showed lower TCRbeta richness. Proviral oligoclonality tracked with TCR oligoclonality within the same sorted cells.

The libraries were made with immunoSEQ version 4 in survey mode. Repertoires were generated with immunoSEQ multiplex PCR, while TCRdb's copy carries only in-frame clones and drops some. The sample yields approximately 46,000 clones, 85% to 90% seen once. As for this clone: Its antigen is undetermined.

Anti-CD3/anti-CD28 beads served as a nonspecific positive control stimulus. Sorting of responding CD4+ T cells relied on upregulated CD40 ligand together with CD69. For about 20 hours, CD8-depleted PBMCs received anti-CD28/CD49d costimulation, a CD40-blocking antibody and enfuvirtide. Germline V gene sequence: CDR1 SGHRS, CDR2 YFSETQ. This CDR3 region has 13 residues. Trimming took 4 bases from V and 0 from J, leaving 7 bases between them. This rearrangement joins TRBV5-1 to TRBJ1-1; D unclear. Sequenced here: CD4+ T cells sorted from PBMCs after roughly 19-hour stimulation, sampled from a patient who received antiretroviral therapy. The source is an adult woman with HIV who was CMV-seropositive. CDR3 sequence: CASSPQLNTEAFF. DNA of the CDR3: TGCGCCAGCAGCCCACAGCTGAACACTGAAGCTTTCTTT.